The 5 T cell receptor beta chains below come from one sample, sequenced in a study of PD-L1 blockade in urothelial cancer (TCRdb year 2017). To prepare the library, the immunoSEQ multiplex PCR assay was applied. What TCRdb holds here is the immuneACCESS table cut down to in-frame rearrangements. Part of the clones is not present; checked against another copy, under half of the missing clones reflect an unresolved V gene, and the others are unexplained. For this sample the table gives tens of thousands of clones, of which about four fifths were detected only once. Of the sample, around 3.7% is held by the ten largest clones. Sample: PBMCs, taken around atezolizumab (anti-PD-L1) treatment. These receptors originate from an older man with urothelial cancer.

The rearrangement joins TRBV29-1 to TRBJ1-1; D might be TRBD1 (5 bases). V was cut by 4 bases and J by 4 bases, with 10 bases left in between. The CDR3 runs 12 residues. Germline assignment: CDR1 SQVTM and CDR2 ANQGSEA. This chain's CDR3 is CSVGTGSTEAFF. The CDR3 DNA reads TGCAGCGTTGGCACAGGCTCCACTGAAGCTTTCTTT.

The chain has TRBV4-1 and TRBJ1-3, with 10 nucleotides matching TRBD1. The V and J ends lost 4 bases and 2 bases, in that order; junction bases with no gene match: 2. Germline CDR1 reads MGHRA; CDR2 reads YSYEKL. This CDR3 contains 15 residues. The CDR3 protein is CASSLGQGTGNTIYF. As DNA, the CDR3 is TGCGCCAGCAGCCTGGGACAGGGGACTGGAAACACCATATATTTT.

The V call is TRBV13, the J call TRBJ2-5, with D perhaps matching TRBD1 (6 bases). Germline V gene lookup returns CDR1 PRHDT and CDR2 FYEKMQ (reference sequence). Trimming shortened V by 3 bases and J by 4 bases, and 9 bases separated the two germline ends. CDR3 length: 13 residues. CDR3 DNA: TGTGCCAGCAGCTTCTACAGGGCAGAGACCCAGTACTTC. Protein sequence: CASSFYRAETQYF.

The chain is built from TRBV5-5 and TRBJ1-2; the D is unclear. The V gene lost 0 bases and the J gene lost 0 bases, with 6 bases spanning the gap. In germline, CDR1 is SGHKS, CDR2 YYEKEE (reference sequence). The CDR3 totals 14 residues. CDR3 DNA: TGTGCCAGCAGCTTGGATTTAGCTAACTATGGCTACACCTTC. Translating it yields CASSLDLANYGYTF.

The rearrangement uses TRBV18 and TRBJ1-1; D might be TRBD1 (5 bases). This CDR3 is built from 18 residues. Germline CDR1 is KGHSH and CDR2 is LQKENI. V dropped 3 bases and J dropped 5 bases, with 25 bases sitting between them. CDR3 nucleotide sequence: TGTGCCAGCTCACCTTTGTTTCCGGGGGTTCTGGGGGAAACTGAAGCTTTCTTT. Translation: CASSPLFPGVLGETEAFF.